This T cell receptor (beta chain) was retrieved from a study of blood T cell repertoires in COVID-19. Study in general: The samples span acute and convalescent COVID-19 from the United States, Italy and Spain.

Assay: immunoSEQ multiplex PCR; the TCRdb copy retains only in-frame clones and omits some. This table has about 280,000 clones, around nine tenths appearing once. Patients of the Seattle cohort, enrolled during active infection, were followed longitudinally. The CDR3 is 14 residues long. The trim removed 4 bases at V and 1 base at J, leaving 4 bases unmatched. Germline V lookup: CDR1 SGHRS, CDR2 YFSETQ. Material for sequencing was peripheral blood. This TCR was recovered from a woman aged 25 to 39 with COVID-19, enrolled during active disease. The genes are TRBV5-1 and TRBJ1-1; 7 positions match TRBD1. CDR3 in amino acids: CASSKGQSNTEAFF. In nucleotides, the CDR3 is TGCGCCAGCAGCAAGGGACAGTCGAACACTGAAGCTTTCTTT.